This T cell receptor (beta chain) was identified in a study of blood T cell repertoires in COVID-19. Turning to the study itself: Sites in the United States, Italy and Spain provided acute and convalescent COVID-19 samples.

Study processing details: Reference gene primers were amplified, and this amplification served to estimate nucleated cell counts. Here immunoSEQ multiplex PCR was the method, and the copy in TCRdb shows in-frame clones only, minus some. The V and J calls and clone size are taken from that table; D and trimming were inferred from the DNA. The table has fewer than 200,000 clones, approximately 90% seen once. Germline-derived CDR1 and CDR2 are MNHEY and SMNVEV (reference sequence). The CDR3 totals 13 residues. The V and J ends lost 5 bases and 5 bases respectively, with 12 bases between them. The V gene is TRBV27, the J gene TRBJ1-2; D remains unclear. This receptor was obtained from a man aged 30 to 45 with COVID-19, enrolled during active disease. Sequencing input: peripheral blood. The CDR3 nucleotides are TGTGCCAGCAGTCCCCGTGGACTATATGGCTACACCTTC. It is translated as CASSPRGLYGYTF.